Below, one T cell receptor beta chain is given with its context. This sample is part of a study of blood T cell repertoires in COVID-19. Study-wide context: There were acute and convalescent COVID-19 samples, and they came from the United States, Italy and Spain. Sources were T cells, B-cell-depleted T cells, or PBMCs; the material itself was cDNA or gDNA.

Original processing methods: Amplification with reference gene primers provided the estimates of nucleated cell counts. TCRdb's copy holds only in-frame clones and misses some; the assay was immunoSEQ multiplex PCR. V and J calls and clone size are given by that table; D and trimming were obtained from the DNA. The sample yields some 200,000 clones, roughly 78% seen once. Trimming left V 4 bases short and J 0 bases short, with 18 bases between. Germline assignment: CDR1 SGHRS and CDR2 YFSETQ. The length of the CDR3 is 17 residues. The sequencing sample was made of peripheral blood. The chain is built from TRBV5-1 and TRBJ2-3, with D maybe TRBD2 (6 bases). The sequence derives from a woman in her 40s with acute or convalescent COVID-19. The CDR3 DNA sequence: TGCGCCAGCAGCCCTACCCGGCCAGGGACTAGCACAGATACGCAGTATTTT. Its protein is CASSPTRPGTSTDTQYF.